This T cell receptor (beta chain) was obtained from a study of shared T cell receptors in the human thymus. Germline CDR1 reads SGHRS; CDR2 reads YFSETQ. This CDR3 has 14 amino acids. Trimming left V 0 bases short and J 0 bases short, with 6 bases between. The table came from immunoSEQ multiplex PCR; TCRdb's copy has only in-frame clones and leaves some out. The table includes roughly 700,000 clones, over 75% detected once. This sample also appeared in a second study, on human thymus T cells. As that report states: Apparent bias marked the V and J gene usage of thymic and blood repertoires.

This clonotype originated in a boy younger than two with a congenital heart defect. The rearrangement links TRBV5-1 to TRBJ1-1, with D unresolved. The material sequenced was thymocytes. The CDR3 nucleotides read TGCGCCAGCAGCTTGGGGCATATGAACACTGAAGCTTTCTTT. This sequence encodes CASSLGHMNTEAFF.